A selection of T cell receptor beta chains follows, all from one sample in a study of cytomegalovirus exposure and HLA in healthy donors. Assay: immunoSEQ multiplex PCR; the TCRdb copy retains only in-frame clones and omits some. In the table there are 120,000 or so clones, roughly 14% of which are singletons. Input material: PBMCs. The receptors stem from a woman between 18 and 30 years old in good health and CMV-seronegative. Both conserved end residues are part of each CDR3. Each record gives: CDR3 length, D gene, V gene, J gene, clone size, CDR3 protein, CDR3 DNA. D genes are given only for firm matches. A clone size is listed for some rows: how often the clone was seen (once, few, many), or a class if it is expanded.

>16|TRBD1|TRBV4-3|TRBJ1-2|few
CASSQMVQGGPDGYTF
TGCGCCAGCAGCCAAATGGTTCAGGGGGGTCCGGATGGCTACACCTTC
>13|.|TRBV11-2|TRBJ1-1|.
CASSLGLTAKAFF
TGTGCCAGCAGCTTGGGTCTGACAGCAAAAGCTTTCTTT
>15|.|TRBV2|TRBJ2-2|.
CASSEVQGNTGELFF
TGTGCCAGCAGTGAAGTACAGGGGAACACCGGGGAGCTGTTTTTT
>13|.|TRBV6-1|TRBJ1-1|few
CATRGGVNTEAFF
TGTGCCACTCGGGGAGGGGTGAACACTGAAGCTTTCTTT
>14|.|TRBV28|TRBJ2-7|.
CASRFSREPYEQYF
TGTGCCAGCAGATTCTCAAGGGAGCCCTACGAGCAGTACTTC
>11|.|TRBV5-1|TRBJ2-1|.
CASSSGNEQFF
TGCGCCAGCAGTTCGGGTAATGAGCAGTTCTTC
>12|.|TRBV10-3|TRBJ1-6|.
CAISEVYSPLHF
TGTGCCATCAGTGAGGTCTATTCACCCCTCCACTTT
>13|.|TRBV27|TRBJ1-4|few
CASSLFSAEKLFF
TGTGCCAGCAGTTTATTCTCCGCGGAGAAACTGTTTTTT
>18|.|TRBV2|TRBJ2-3|.
CASRDGAGWGLNTDTQYF
TGTGCCAGCAGGGACGGCGCTGGGTGGGGACTTAACACAGATACGCAGTATTTT
>12|.|TRBV29-1|TRBJ2-7|few
CSVTWEGAEQYF
TGCAGCGTAACATGGGAAGGGGCCGAGCAGTACTTC
>14|TRBD1|TRBV5-6|TRBJ2-7|.
CASSRDRAWGEQYF
TGTGCCAGCAGCCGGGACAGGGCCTGGGGGGAGCAGTACTTC
>14|TRBD2|TRBV10-2|TRBJ2-7|.
CASSEFVAGREQYF
TGCGCCAGCAGTGAATTCGTAGCGGGAAGGGAGCAGTACTTC
>15|TRBD1|TRBV9|TRBJ2-3|.
CASSSRVGGQDTQYF
TGTGCCAGCAGCTCTAGAGTAGGGGGCCAAGATACGCAGTATTTT
>16|TRBD2|TRBV6-5|TRBJ2-1|few
CASSYRTSGRMNEQFF
TGTGCCAGCAGTTACAGGACTAGCGGGAGGATGAATGAGCAGTTCTTC
>16|.|TRBV4-3|TRBJ1-2|.
CASSQFGGSTNYGYTF
TGCGCCAGCAGCCAATTCGGAGGATCTACCAACTATGGCTACACCTTC
>12|.|TRBV11-1|TRBJ2-7|.
CASSLTAYEQYF
TGTGCCAGCAGCTTAACAGCTTACGAGCAGTACTTC
>11|.|TRBV2|TRBJ1-1|.
CASRSRAEAFF
TGTGCCAGCAGGAGCAGGGCTGAAGCTTTCTTT
>15|TRBD1|TRBV10-2|TRBJ2-7|.
CASSGDRGLPYEQYF
TGCGCCAGCAGTGGCGACAGGGGGCTCCCCTACGAGCAGTACTTC
>13|.|TRBV19|TRBJ1-2|.
CASSWARDYGYTF
TGTGCCAGTAGTTGGGCCAGGGACTATGGCTACACCTTC
>16|.|TRBV6-6|TRBJ2-3|few
CASSYSPGGHTDTQYF
TGTGCCAGCAGTTACTCCCCCGGGGGGCACACAGATACGCAGTATTTT
>14|TRBD1|TRBV28|TRBJ1-4|few
CASSSQGQGVIRFF
TGTGCCAGCAGTTCCCAGGGGCAGGGGGTTATTCGGTTTTTT
>14|TRBD1|TRBV29-1|TRBJ1-2|few
CSANTGGLGYGYTF
TGCAGCGCCAATACAGGGGGCTTGGGGTATGGCTACACCTTC